This T cell receptor (beta chain) was recovered during a study of shared clonotypes between healthy human individuals (dated by TCRdb to the early 2020s). Describing the broader study: A couple of women and a few men aged 18 to 49 years were included in the cohort. Between about 0.8 and 8.9 billion PBMCs per donor were obtained by leukapheresis. The study deeply sequenced blood TCR repertoires of five healthy adults to estimate repertoire size and the extent of clonotype sharing between individuals. Different laboratories and diverse techniques were used to prepare libraries and sequence TCR repertoires, to increase sequencing depth and limit assay-specific biases. Per donor, three plates each were used for CD4 naive and CD4 memory, two for CD8 naive, and one for CD8 memory. Here is what the overall study found, with its caveats: Pairwise subsampling led to the expectation that sequencing depth would affect the degree of clonotype sharing among donors. About 5% of naive CD4, 3.5% of naive CD8, around 2.3% of memory CD4, and around 0.42% of memory CD8 clonotypes were shared across a few donors. Even with the large sequencing depth, rarefaction of the sorted-subset datasets indicated that sequencing was incomplete. Naive subsets generally had larger estimated clonotype richness than memory subsets did. Sampling was restricted to blood, and TCR repertoires in tissues likely differ from the TCR repertoires found in blood. Clonotypes shared by all four sorted-subset donors showed higher generation probabilities than non-shared clonotypes. Because the study included only a small number of donors, the genetic and exposure-history diversity represented was limited.

Donors were healthy HIV-negative adults with no recently reported acute infections or vaccinations. All donors were Caucasian adults living in Nashville, Tennessee, USA. CD4+ T cells were enriched by magnetic negative selection, after which naive cells were positively selected on CD45RA and the negative fraction was taken as the memory subset. Blood was obtained by leukapheresis, after which PBMCs were separated by Ficoll-Histopaque density gradient centrifugation and cryopreserved in liquid nitrogen vapor phase. Analytical flow cytometry was used to check the purity and quantity of every magnetically sorted T cell population. Genomic DNA was isolated from every sorted fraction and measured by UV absorbance on a Nanodrop 2000c. Details on this clone: Its antigen is unknown. Within one base of it there is no much larger clone, and no base qualities were kept.

The CDR1 and CDR2 encoded by the germline V gene are KGHSH and LQKENI. From cysteine to phenylalanine, the CDR3 is 17 amino acids long. Kept here is only the CDR3 DNA, which spans 51 bases and is read in frame from base 1. Trimming takes 3 bases from V and 2 bases from J, and the germline ends sit 17 bases apart. Using the deep immunoSEQ assay, multiplex PCR amplified TCR CDR3 regions from genomic DNA. Extracted genomic DNA from each cell subset was distributed evenly across all wells of several immunoSEQ 96-well plates, and each plate was treated as a replicate. For sorted subsets, each replicate PCR was loaded with 200 ng genomic DNA, equivalent to about 33,000 T cell genomes. Purified libraries were quantified with a Qubit 3.0 fluorometer, sized on a Bioanalyzer 2100, and re-quantified with the KAPA Library Quantification kit. Each immunoSEQ 96-well plate was sequenced on its own single-read 150-cycle Illumina NextSeq 550 flow cell. In the original analysis: Because the immunoSEQ output held only junctional sequences and lacked quality scores, the filtering could not match the filtering applied to full-length reads. To assign V/J genes and CDR3, sequences were annotated using PyIR, a Python wrapper for IgBLAST v1.9, with IMGT germline references. Reads were filtered out if the reads had weak V/J assignments (E-value above 1e-6), no CDR3, stop codons, out-of-frame junctions, or ambiguous translated residues. V3J clonotypes were defined as sequences sharing the same inferred V gene, J gene, and CDR3 amino acid sequence. Percentage overlap between repertoires was calculated by dividing the number of shared unique clonotypes by the size of the smaller repertoire. Repertoire richness was assessed with RTK rarefaction, the Chao1 estimator, and Recon v2.1 estimates of unobserved clonotypes. For all TCRbeta clonotypes obtained by the gDNA method from four donors, generation probabilities were computed with OLGA. TCRdb retrieved this table from immuneACCESS and kept in-frame rearrangements only. Not all clones are present; in checked studies, unresolved V genes account for under half, and no reason is known for the remainder. V and J calls and clone size come straight from that table; D and trimming were deduced from the DNA. The sample table records more than 850,000 clones; about 80% of these occur just once. 0.4% to 0.55% of the sample lies in the top ten.

The rearranged chain carries TRBV18 and TRBJ1-3; perhaps TRBD1 is the D gene, with 5 bases matching. The sample consisted of memory CD4+ T cells from PBMCs. Interpreted using the paper, the cell subset or site label stands for: CD45RA-negative fraction. The clonotype was recovered from a man aged 18 to 29 in good health. Some clones in this sample may be carry-over from other donors' samples. The CDR3 region has the sequence CASSPQGPPGPGNTIYF. The bases are TGTGCCAGCTCACCTCAGGGACCGCCGGGCCCTGGAAACACCATATATTTT. The CDR3, completed at both ends by the reference TRBV18 and TRBJ1-3 genes, gives the full variable domain NAGVMQNPRHLVRRRGQEARLRCSPMKGHSHVYWYRQLPEEGLKFMVYLQKENIIDESGMPKERFSAEFPKEGPSILRIQQVVRGDSAAYFCASSPQGPPGPGNTIYFGEGSWLTVV.